Below, 29 T cell receptor beta chains from the same sample are listed, as sequenced in a study of PD-1 blockade in classical Hodgkin lymphoma. Generated by immunoSEQ multiplex PCR, the TCRdb table keeps only in-frame clones and is missing some. Of about 24,000 clones detected, 81% appear once; the ten largest clones hold more than 20%. Noted time point: cycle 4 day 1 (C4D1), after less than seven weeks of nivolumab. After autologous stem cell transplantation all patients relapsed, and prior brentuximab vedotin exposure differed between cohorts. The source was peripheral blood mononuclear cells (PBMCs), collected before the fourth cycle of nivolumab. The receptors originated from a human donor with classical Hodgkin lymphoma.

The CDR3 reads CASSLVWQGGRIRETQYF. In nucleotides, the CDR3 is TGCGCCAGCAGCTTGGTTTGGCAGGGGGGCCGAATAAGAGAGACCCAGTACTTC. The rearrangement uses TRBV5-1 and TRBJ2-5, with D tentatively TRBD1 (7 bases). This CDR3 comprises 18 residues. CDR1 is SGHRS, CDR2 YFSETQ, per germline. With 0 bases removed from V and 4 bases from J, the gap between germline ends came to 22 bases.

Within the sample, this clone is medium-sized (0.01 to 0.1%). This chain joins TRBV9 and TRBJ2-2; weak D call: TRBD2 (5 bases). The CDR3 has 14 residues. Trimming took 0 bases from V and 5 from J, leaving 8 bases between them. Germline CDR1 and CDR2: SGDLS and YYNGEE. This CDR3 is CASSVERDTGELFF. The CDR3 DNA is TGTGCCAGCAGCGTAGAACGGGATACCGGGGAGCTGTTTTTT.

In this sample, this clone is medium-sized. The genes are TRBV18 and TRBJ2-7; D possibly matches TRBD1 or TRBD2 (5 bases each). Per the germline V gene, CDR1 is KGHSH and CDR2 is LQKENI. This CDR3 contains 15 residues. Trimming took off 4 bases at V and 3 bases at J, with 16 bases between the two ends. CDR3 nucleotides: TGTGCCAGCTCACTAAGCGGTAAAGGGGACTACGAGCAGTACTTC. Translated, it gives CASSLSGKGDYEQYF.

This clone was seen just once. The V call is TRBV14, the J call TRBJ1-5, with unresolved D. Germline V lookup: CDR1 SGHDN, CDR2 FVKESK. With 3 bases removed from V and 2 bases from J, the gap between germline ends came to 14 bases. CDR3 length: 16 residues. CDR3 nucleotide sequence: TGTGCCAGCAGCCATGAACACCCTAGAGGCAATCAGCCCCAGCATTTT. It specifies CASSHEHPRGNQPQHF.

The chain recombines TRBV25-1 with TRBJ2-3, with TRBD1 matching 7 bases. V lost 3 bases, J lost 6 bases, and 12 bases stayed unmatched. Per the germline V gene, CDR1 is MGHDK and CDR2 is SYGVNS. This CDR3 is built from 16 residues. The CDR3 DNA is TGTGCCAGCAGTGAGGAAGGGGGCTTTCCGTCCGATACGCAGTATTTT. Translated: CASSEEGGFPSDTQYF.

This chain connects TRBV30 to TRBJ1-4, with 7 bases aligning to TRBD1. Germline-derived CDR1 and CDR2 are GTSNPN and SVGIG (reference sequence). This CDR3 has 14 amino acids. Trimming took 0 bases from V and 6 from J; bases not matched to a gene: 4. The CDR3 is CAWSVGGGYEKLFF. For the CDR3, the DNA is TGTGCCTGGAGTGTAGGGGGCGGATATGAAAAACTGTTTTTT.

A few counts support this clone. The chain has TRBV11-3 and TRBJ2-2, with TRBD1 matching over 9 bases. CDR1 and CDR2 from the germline V gene are SGHNT and YENEEA. After removal of 3 bases from V and 1 base from J, the junction contained 3 bases not matched to a gene. The CDR3 sequence is 16 residues long. CDR3 nucleotide sequence: TGTGCCAGCAGCTTCGGACAGGGGAGGAACACCGGGGAGCTGTTTTTT. Encoded protein: CASSFGQGRNTGELFF.

The V and J genes are TRBV6-1 and TRBJ2-2; 7 bases are shared with TRBD1. V shed 4 bases, J shed 6 bases, and the junction held 5 bases outside the gene matches. CDR1 and CDR2 (germline): MNHNS, SASEGT. The CDR3 totals 14 residues. CDR3 nucleotide sequence: TGTGCCAGCAGTGGCAAGACAGGGCCCGGGGAGCTGTTTTTT. It specifies CASSGKTGPGELFF.

This chain uses TRBV10-3 with TRBJ1-2; 9 bases agree with TRBD1. Germline V lookup: CDR1 ENHRY, CDR2 SYGVKD. The length of the CDR3 is 16 residues. J gave up 3 bases and V 5 bases, and 10 bases lay outside the gene matches. Written as DNA, the CDR3 is TGTGCCATCAGTCCCAGGGGGGACAGGGCGGACTATGGCTACACCTTC. Its translation: CAISPRGDRADYGYTF.

The chain has TRBV5-1 and TRBJ1-1; D unclear. The CDR3 covers 13 residues. V was pared by 4 bases and J by 0 bases, with 7 bases between. Germline V gives CDR1 SGHRS, CDR2 YFSETQ. CDR3 DNA: TGCGCCAGCAGCGGTGTGGTGAACACTGAAGCTTTCTTT. This gives the protein CASSGVVNTEAFF.

Comments on this clone: The sample contains more than one DNA sequence encoding this CDR3. The chain is built from TRBV7-9 and TRBJ2-7; D uncertain. The ends were cut back, 1 base at V and 0 bases at J, with 1 base in the middle. Germline CDR1 is SEHNR and CDR2 is FQNEAQ (reference sequence). This CDR3 has 12 residues. CDR3 DNA: TGTGCCAGCAGCTTAGTCTCCTACGAGCAGTACTTC. Translating it yields CASSLVSYEQYF.

J is TRBJ2-2 and V is TRBV19, with D perhaps matching TRBD2 (6 bases). Germline V gene data show CDR1 as LNHDA and CDR2 as SQIVND (reference sequence). Trimming took 3 bases from V and 7 from J, leaving 12 bases between them. The CDR3 runs 14 residues. The CDR3 spells CASSIPGSHGELFF. CDR3 in DNA: TGTGCCAGTAGTATCCCCGGGAGTCACGGGGAGCTGTTTTTT.

This clone turned up a few times. The CDR3 sequence is CASISRQGGQPQHF. The DNA of the CDR3 is TGTGCCAGTATTTCACGACAGGGCGGTCAGCCCCAGCATTTT. The chain is built from TRBV19 and TRBJ1-5, with 7 bases fitting TRBD1. The CDR3 consists of 14 residues. Germline CDR1 LNHDA, CDR2 SQIVND (reference sequence). The ends lost 7 bases at V and 6 bases at J; junction bases unmatched: 9.

The genes are TRBV5-1 and TRBJ2-2; possible D gene TRBD1, 6 bases. V was pared by 3 bases and J by 8 bases, with 17 bases between. The CDR3 is 15 amino acids. Per the germline V gene, CDR1 is SGHRS and CDR2 is YFSETQ. The CDR3 DNA is TGCGCCAGCAGCTCTACCCCAGGGGTAAATGGGGAGCTGTTTTTT. Protein product: CASSSTPGVNGELFF.

A few counts support this clone. The CDR3 region is CASSLGPPRGSGETQYF. The CDR3 nucleotides are TGTGCCAGCAGCTTGGGACCTCCCCGGGGTTCGGGCGAGACCCAGTACTTC. The V call is TRBV5-6, the J call TRBJ2-5, with D possibly TRBD2 on 5 matching bases. Between the trimmed V and J ends, which lost 0 bases and 5 bases, there was a span of 20 bases. The CDR3 runs to 17 residues. Germline V CDR1 and CDR2: SGHDT, YYEEEE.

The V call is TRBV7-2, the J call TRBJ1-3, with D perhaps TRBD1 (6 bases). Germline lookup yields CDR1 SGHTA and CDR2 FQGNSA. CDR3 length: 15 residues. V was trimmed by 5 bases and J by 2 bases, leaving 13 bases between them. In nucleotides, the CDR3 is TGTGCCAGCAGCCGAACCGGGGGGCCTGGAAACACCATATATTTT. It encodes CASSRTGGPGNTIYF.

The rearrangement links TRBV5-1 to TRBJ2-4, with unresolved D. The V and J ends lost 0 bases and 1 base respectively, with 14 bases between them. This CDR3 has 17 residues. CDR1 SGHRS and CDR2 YFSETQ come from the germline V gene. This CDR3 is CASSLGLLSWAKNIQYF. The CDR3 DNA follows: TGCGCCAGCAGCTTGGGTCTTCTGTCATGGGCCAAAAACATTCAGTACTTC.

The rearrangement joins TRBV7-9 to TRBJ2-3; tentatively, D is TRBD1 (5 bases). CDR3 length: 16 amino acids. The germline V gene has CDR1 SEHNR and CDR2 FQNEAQ (reference sequence). V lost 1 base to trimming and J lost 4 bases, with 15 bases between them. CDR3 coding DNA: TGTGCCAGCAGCTTAGTTCAGGGTTCTTCCCCAGATACGCAGTATTTT. Its protein is CASSLVQGSSPDTQYF.

The chain combines TRBV7-9 with TRBJ1-5; 10 bases line up with TRBD1. Germline trimming cut 5 bases from V and 2 bases from J; bases unmatched to any gene: 12. Germline CDR1 is SEHNR and CDR2 is FQNEAQ (reference sequence). This CDR3 comprises 18 residues. The CDR3 region has the DNA TGTGCCAGCAGCCTATTGGGACAGGGGTTTAGTGGCAATCAGCCCCAGCATTTT. Its translation is CASSLLGQGFSGNQPQHF.

This clone was seen more than once but under ten times. The chain carries TRBV19 and TRBJ1-2; D gene uncertain. Trimming pared 1 base from V and 8 bases from J, leaving 17 bases between. Germline CDR1 is LNHDA and CDR2 is SQIVND (reference sequence). This CDR3 region has 15 residues. The CDR3 DNA sequence: TGTGCCAGTAGTATAGGGGCCGACGCGGCTGGGGGCTACACCTTC. It translates to CASSIGADAAGGYTF.

The genes are TRBV9 and TRBJ2-1, with 8 bases that match TRBD2. The CDR3 is made up of 15 amino acids. V was clipped by 0 bases and J by 4 bases; unmatched bases: 3. Germline CDR1 and CDR2: SGDLS and YYNGEE. CDR3 DNA: TGTGCCAGCAGCGTAGAACTAGCGGAATACAATGAGCAGTTCTTC. Translating gives CASSVELAEYNEQFF.

The rearrangement uses TRBV30 and TRBJ2-7; D possibly corresponds to TRBD1 (7 bases). The CDR3 has 14 residues. CDR1 GTSNPN and CDR2 SVGIG come from the germline V gene (reference sequence). Trimming took off 0 bases at V and 3 bases at J, with 12 bases between the two ends. CDR3 protein: CAWSVRGTVYEQYF. CDR3 bases: TGTGCCTGGAGTGTACGCGGGACAGTCTACGAGCAGTACTTC.

CDR3 protein: CASLWGETQYF. Here the CDR3 DNA reads TGTGCCTCCTTGTGGGGGGAGACCCAGTACTTC. The V and J genes are TRBV30 and TRBJ2-5, with D perhaps given as TRBD1 or TRBD2 (5 bases each). V dropped 7 bases and J dropped 5 bases, with 11 bases sitting between them. The germline gives CDR1 GTSNPN, CDR2 SVGIG (reference sequence). The CDR3 consists of 11 residues.

This clone has only a few counts. The genes are TRBV5-1 and TRBJ1-1, with D possibly being TRBD1 (5 bases). Germline lookup yields CDR1 SGHRS and CDR2 YFSETQ. The CDR3 is 15 residues long. Trimming took off 4 bases at V and 4 bases at J, with 17 bases between the two ends. The CDR3 spells CASSVNPRDGTEAFF. CDR3 DNA: TGCGCCAGCAGCGTCAACCCCCGGGACGGCACTGAAGCTTTCTTT.

This chain joins TRBV11-2 and TRBJ1-3, with D uncertain. The germline V and J ends were trimmed by 3 bases and 0 bases, with 12 bases remaining between them. Germline CDR1 is SGHAT and CDR2 is FQNNGV. There are 16 residues in the CDR3. In DNA, the CDR3 is TGTGCCAGCAGCTTCTATGGCGACCTCTCTGGAAACACCATATATTTT. It specifies CASSFYGDLSGNTIYF.

This rearrangement joins TRBV2 to TRBJ2-3; 7 nucleotides line up with TRBD1. Germline V gene lookup returns CDR1 SNHLY and CDR2 FYNNEI. V dropped 8 bases and J dropped 2; count of bases not matched to a gene: 7. The CDR3 sequence is 14 residues long. CDR3 bases: TGTGCCAGCGGGTGGACAGGTTTCACAGATACGCAGTATTTT. As protein: CASGWTGFTDTQYF.

The chain couples TRBV4-1 to TRBJ2-7; weak D call: TRBD2 (6 bases). Germline V gene sequence: CDR1 MGHRA, CDR2 YSYEKL. The CDR3 contains 15 residues. V lost 3 bases and J 6 bases, leaving 18 bases between the germline ends. The CDR3 is CASSQSATGVGEQYF. The CDR3 nucleotides are TGCGCCAGCAGCCAGTCAGCGACGGGAGTAGGCGAGCAGTACTTC.

The chain employs TRBV7-9 and TRBJ2-5, with TRBD2 identical over 10 bases. The germline V gene has CDR1 SEHNR and CDR2 FQNEAQ (reference sequence). The CDR3 extends over 15 amino acids. Germline trimming cut 4 bases from V and 2 bases from J; bases unmatched to any gene: 4. CDR3 protein: CASSSSGGIQETQYF. CDR3 DNA: TGTGCCAGCAGCTCTAGCGGGGGAATACAAGAGACCCAGTACTTC.

This sequence joins TRBV9 and TRBJ2-3; D ambiguous. Germline assignment: CDR1 SGDLS and CDR2 YYNGEE. Trimming shortened V by 0 bases and J by 3 bases, and 2 bases separated the two germline ends. The CDR3 length is 12 residues. Here the CDR3 DNA reads TGTGCCAGCAGCGTAGAAACAGATACGCAGTATTTT. This codes for CASSVETDTQYF.